This T cell receptor beta chain was recorded in a study of chemoradiotherapy in HPV16-positive cancers. The overall study: Candidate HPV-specific T-cell clones and common TCR motifs came from functional assays in two HPV16-positive patients.

The table lists this clone with a few counts. Profiling relied on immunoSEQ multiplex PCR, and the TCRdb table lists in-frame clones only, not all of them. The table records approximately 12,000 clones, 77% of them present only once. Trimming left V 10 bases short and J 3 bases short, with 18 bases between. CDR3 size: 15 residues. The germline V gene has CDR1 MNHNS and CDR2 SASEGT. The origin of this receptor is a human donor with HPV-associated anogenital cancer. This material was collected from a patient who underwent chemoradiotherapy. The chain is built from TRBV6-1 and TRBJ2-2, with D maybe TRBD1 (6 bases). The CDR3 DNA is TGTGCCATCAATTCGAACAGGGTTGACACCGGGGAGCTGTTTTTT. Its translation: CAINSNRVDTGELFF.